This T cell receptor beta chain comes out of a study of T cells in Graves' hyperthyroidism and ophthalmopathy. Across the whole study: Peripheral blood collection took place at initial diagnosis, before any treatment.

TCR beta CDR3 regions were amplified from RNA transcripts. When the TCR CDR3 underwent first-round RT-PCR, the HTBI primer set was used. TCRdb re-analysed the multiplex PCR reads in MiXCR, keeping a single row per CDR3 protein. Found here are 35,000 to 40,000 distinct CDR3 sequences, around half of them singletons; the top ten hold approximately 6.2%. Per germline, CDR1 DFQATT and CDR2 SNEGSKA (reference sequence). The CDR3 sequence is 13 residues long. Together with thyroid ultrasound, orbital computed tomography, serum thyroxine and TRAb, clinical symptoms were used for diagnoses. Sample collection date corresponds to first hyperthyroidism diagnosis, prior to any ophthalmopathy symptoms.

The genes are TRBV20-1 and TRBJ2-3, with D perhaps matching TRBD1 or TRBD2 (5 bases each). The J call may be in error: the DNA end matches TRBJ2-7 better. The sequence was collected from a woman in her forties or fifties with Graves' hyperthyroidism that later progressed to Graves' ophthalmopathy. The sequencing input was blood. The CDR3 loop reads CSARDGRGDEQYF. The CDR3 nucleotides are TGCAGTGCTAGAGATGGGAGAGGGGACGAGCAGTACTTC.